The sequence of this T cell receptor (beta chain) was determined in a study of shared clonotypes between healthy human individuals. The sample holds one count of this clone. Recent vaccinations or acute infections were absent in the healthy HIV-negative adult donors. Several immunoSEQ plates received, in even portions, the genomic DNA of each subset. The method was immunoSEQ multiplex PCR; TCRdb's version includes in-frame clones alone and lacks a portion of them. The table records about 2 million clones, roughly 94% of them present only once. CDR3 length: 14 residues. CDR1 and CDR2 (germline): SGHAT, FQDESV (reference sequence). Trimming took off 5 bases at V and 4 bases at J, with 11 bases between the two ends.

This TCR was recovered from a man between 18 and 29 years old in good health. Sequences were obtained from naive CD4+ T cells sorted from blood. Specified subset: CD45RA+ positively selected. The rearrangement uses TRBV11-1 and TRBJ2-2; possibly TRBD1 for D (5 bases). The CDR3 protein is CASSPQGGTGELFF. As DNA, the CDR3 is TGTGCCAGCAGCCCCCAGGGTGGCACCGGGGAGCTGTTTTTT.